Each of the 25 T cell receptor beta chains below was sequenced from the same sample in a study of blood T cell repertoires in COVID-19. Repertoires were generated with immunoSEQ multiplex PCR, while TCRdb's copy carries only in-frame clones and drops some. The table includes about 290,000 clones, about nine tenths detected once. The sequencing sample was made of PBMCs or T cells enriched from blood (not recorded which). The receptor set was obtained from a woman in her forties who had recovered from COVID-19.

The CDR3 protein is CASGQNYGYTF. For the CDR3, the DNA is TGTGCCAGTGGGCAGAACTATGGCTACACCTTC. This chain uses TRBV19 with TRBJ1-2, with D hard to call. Germline CDR1 reads LNHDA; CDR2 reads SQIVND (reference sequence). This CDR3 contains 11 residues. The ends were cut back, 8 bases at V and 2 bases at J, with 6 bases in the middle.

The chain is built from TRBV21-1 and TRBJ1-2; TRBD1 is the table's D call and was not checked against the DNA. TRBV21-1 is recorded as a pseudogene. CDR3 length: 19 residues. This CDR3 is CASSKSAPGQRPIGYGYTF. DNA of the CDR3: TGTGCCAGCAGCAAATCGGCACCGGGACAGCGACCAATTGGCTATGGCTACACCTTC.

This rearrangement joins TRBV29-1 to TRBJ2-5, with unresolved D. V lost 7 bases and J 2 bases, leaving 20 bases between the germline ends. The CDR3 contains 15 residues. Germline CDR1 reads SQVTM; CDR2 reads ANQGSEA. The CDR3 bases are TGCAGCGGCGCCTCCAAACGCTACCTGCAAGAGACCCAGTACTTC. Protein sequence: CSGASKRYLQETQYF.

The chain recombines TRBV20-1 with TRBJ1-1; 7 bases map to TRBD1. J gave up 11 bases and V 5 bases, and 5 bases lay outside the gene matches. CDR3 length equals 10 residues. CDR1 DFQATT and CDR2 SNEGSKA come from the germline V gene (reference sequence). This CDR3 reads CSASPGQAFF. CDR3 DNA sequence: TGCAGTGCTTCCCCGGGACAGGCTTTCTTT.

J is TRBJ1-6 and V is TRBV12-3 or TRBV12-4; no clear D. The V and J ends lost 6 bases and 3 bases respectively, with 3 bases between them. There are 12 residues in the CDR3. The CDR3 sequence is CASRSYNSPLHF. The DNA of the CDR3 is TGTGCCAGCAGGAGCTATAATTCACCCCTCCACTTT.

This chain connects TRBV11-2 to TRBJ1-3; D is ambiguous. The CDR3 contains 15 residues. V was clipped by 5 bases and J by 2 bases, with 13 bases between them. In germline, CDR1 is SGHAT, CDR2 FQNNGV. CDR3: CASSPSPVPGNTIYF. CDR3 nucleotides: TGTGCCAGCAGCCCGAGCCCGGTCCCTGGAAACACCATATATTTT.

This chain links TRBV24-1 with TRBJ2-3; 8 bases map to TRBD1. The ends lost 3 bases at V and 3 bases at J; junction bases unmatched: 10. CDR3 length equals 17 residues. CDR1 and CDR2 from the germline V gene are KGHDR and SFDVKD. CDR3: CATSDPVDRGWTDTQYF. The CDR3 DNA reads TGTGCCACCAGTGATCCCGTAGACAGGGGATGGACAGATACGCAGTATTTT.

This chain links TRBV2 with TRBJ2-1; 9 nucleotides line up with TRBD1. The J segment lost 7 bases and the V segment lost 2 bases, leaving 6 bases of the junction unmatched. This CDR3 is built from 15 residues. CDR1 is SNHLY and CDR2 is FYNNEI in the germline V gene. CDR3 residues: CASSEWGQGRNEQFF. CDR3 nucleotides: TGTGCCAGCAGTGAATGGGGACAGGGCCGAAATGAGCAGTTCTTC.

J is TRBJ2-7 and V is TRBV18; weak D call: TRBD1 (6 bases). CDR1 and CDR2 (germline): KGHSH, LQKENI. The CDR3 spans 16 residues. V shed 2 bases and J shed 2 bases, with 16 bases lying between them. CDR3 nucleotides: TGTGCCAGCTCACCATGGCAGGGGTCATCCACCTACGAGCAGTACTTC. It translates to CASSPWQGSSTYEQYF.

The chain carries TRBV14 and TRBJ2-7, with D unclear. The V gene's germline CDR1 is SGHDN and CDR2 FVKESK. The CDR3 consists of 14 residues. V gave up 0 bases and J gave up 2 bases, with 8 bases separating them. CDR3 protein: CASSQENRPYEQYF. The DNA for the CDR3 is TGTGCCAGCAGCCAAGAAAACAGACCCTACGAGCAGTACTTC.

The CDR3 nucleotides read TGCGCCAGCAGCCAAGATAGTTGGCTAGCGGGAAATATTTACGAGCAGTACTTC. It is translated as CASSQDSWLAGNIYEQYF. This chain joins TRBV4-1 and TRBJ2-7, with 9 bases matching TRBD2. J lost 4 bases, V lost 0 bases, and 13 bases had no gene match. This CDR3 comprises 18 residues. Germline CDR1 reads MGHRA; CDR2 reads YSYEKL.

The rearrangement joins TRBV29-1 to TRBJ1-2, with 9 bases identical to TRBD1. V was pared by 7 bases and J by 8 bases, with 11 bases of the junction left unmatched. Germline-derived CDR1 and CDR2 are SQVTM and ANQGSEA. This CDR3 spans 13 amino acids. The chain's CDR3 is CSAELGQGGGYTF. CDR3 in DNA: TGCAGCGCCGAGTTGGGACAGGGCGGAGGCTACACCTTC. Using reference TRBV29-1 and TRBJ1-2 for the parts outside the CDR3, the full variable domain is SAVISQKPSRDICQRGTSLTIQCQVDSQVTMMFWYRQQPGQSLTLIATANQGSEATYESGFVIDKFPISRPNLTFSTLTVSNMSPEDSSIYLCSAELGQGGGYTFGSGTRLTVV.

The V call is TRBV7-9, the J call TRBJ1-1; unclear D gene. V gave up 1 base and J gave up 7 bases, with 10 bases separating them. The CDR3 contains 13 residues. Germline V gene sequence: CDR1 SEHNR, CDR2 FQNEAQ (reference sequence). CDR3 protein: CASSLDNEDEAFF. CDR3 nucleotide sequence: TGTGCCAGCAGCTTAGACAATGAAGATGAAGCTTTCTTT.

This rearrangement joins TRBV14 to TRBJ1-1; D gene ambiguous. The CDR3 contains 13 residues. Germline V gene data show CDR1 as SGHDN and CDR2 as FVKESK. V lost 5 bases and J 1 base, leaving 8 bases between the germline ends. Here the CDR3 reads CASSINGNTEAFF. The CDR3 DNA reads TGTGCCAGCAGCATCAACGGGAACACTGAAGCTTTCTTT.

This chain uses TRBV9 with TRBJ2-3, with 11 bases that match TRBD2. Germline V CDR1 and CDR2: SGDLS, YYNGEE. After removal of 4 bases from V and 6 bases from J, the junction contained 7 bases not matched to a gene. The CDR3 is 15 residues long. The CDR3 DNA is TGTGCCAGCAGCTTTAGCGGGAGGGCCCTGGATACGCAGTATTTT. This translates into CASSFSGRALDTQYF.

This clone appeared a single time. The chain employs TRBV7-9 and TRBJ1-1; tentative D call: TRBD1 (6 bases). Trimming stripped 4 bases from V and 5 bases from J, with 14 bases between. In germline, CDR1 is SEHNR, CDR2 FQNEAQ (reference sequence). The length of the CDR3 is 14 residues. CDR3 bases: TGTGCCAGCAGCTCGAGGGGGGGCCCGACTGAAGCTTTCTTT. Translated: CASSSRGGPTEAFF. The variable domain in full, completed from reference TRBV7-9 and TRBJ1-1, reads DTGVSQNPRHKITKRGQNVTFRCDPISEHNRLYWYRQTLGQGPEFLTYFQNEAQLEKSRLLSDRFSAERPKGSFSTLEIQRTEQGDSAMYLCASSSRGGPTEAFFGQGTRLTVV.

The DNA of the CDR3 is TGTGCCAGCAGCTCCGACAGCAACACTGAAGCTTTCTTT. This gives the protein CASSSDSNTEAFF. This chain uses TRBV7-3 with TRBJ1-1; the D gene is possibly TRBD1 (5 bases). The germline V and J ends were trimmed by 4 bases and 2 bases, with 8 bases remaining between them. The germline V gene encodes CDR1 SGHTA and CDR2 FQGTGA. The CDR3 consists of 13 residues.

The chain couples TRBV27 to TRBJ1-1, with D possibly being TRBD1 (6 bases). The CDR3 spans 13 residues. Germline V CDR1 and CDR2: MNHEY, SMNVEV (reference sequence). The V and J ends lost 5 bases and 4 bases respectively, with 11 bases between them. As DNA, the CDR3 is TGTGCCAGCAGTCCAGGGGTGAGCACTGAAGCTTTCTTT. Translated: CASSPGVSTEAFF.

The J gene is TRBJ2-7, the V gene TRBV10-2; TRBD1 agrees at 9 bases. CDR1 and CDR2 from the germline V gene are WSHSY and SAAADI. V gave up 10 bases and J gave up 2 bases; unmatched junction bases: 6. This CDR3 is 13 amino acids long. This CDR3 is CATSQGATYEQYF. The DNA for the CDR3 is TGCGCCACCTCACAGGGGGCTACCTACGAGCAGTACTTC.

This sequence joins TRBV9 and TRBJ2-1; TRBD1 agrees at 7 bases. CDR3 length: 15 amino acids. Germline V gene sequence: CDR1 SGDLS, CDR2 YYNGEE. The ends lost 0 bases at V and 8 bases at J; junction bases unmatched: 8. The CDR3 DNA reads as TGTGCCAGCAGCGTAGGCAGGGGGTCCACCCATGAGCAGTTCTTC. Amino acids: CASSVGRGSTHEQFF.

This chain links TRBV5-1 with TRBJ1-1, with D tentatively TRBD1 (6 bases). Per germline, CDR1 SGHRS and CDR2 YFSETQ. The germline V and J ends were trimmed by 4 bases and 1 base, with 17 bases remaining between them. This CDR3 is 16 amino acids long. Written as DNA, the CDR3 is TGCGCCAGCAGCGTACAGGGAATTGGCAAGAACACTGAAGCTTTCTTT. This gives the protein CASSVQGIGKNTEAFF.

The chain couples TRBV6-1 to TRBJ1-6; D gene unclear. Trimming left V 0 bases short and J 11 bases short, with 14 bases between. From germline, CDR1 is MNHNS and CDR2 SASEGT. The length of the CDR3 is 15 residues. CDR3 in DNA: TGTGCCAGCAGTGAAGCGCGGAGTAATGCGCCACCCCTCCACTTT. This codes for CASSEARSNAPPLHF.

CDR3 amino acids: CAWSRQSYNEQFF. CDR3 bases: TGTGCCTGGAGTCGACAGTCCTACAATGAGCAGTTCTTC. The gene calls are TRBV30 and TRBJ2-1; D may be TRBD1 (5 bases). The CDR3 is 13 amino acids. Germline CDR1 reads GTSNPN; CDR2 reads SVGIG (reference sequence). Trimming cost V 2 bases and J 1 base, with 6 bases left between them.

J is TRBJ1-5 and V is TRBV5-6, with 7 bases matching TRBD1. The germline CDR1 and CDR2 sequences are SGHDT and YYEEEE. The CDR3 is made up of 16 amino acids. V was clipped by 4 bases and J by 1 base; unmatched bases: 8. CDR3 sequence (DNA): TGTGCCAGCAGCCTGAGGGTGGGACAGAGCAATCAGCCCCAGCATTTT. This translates into CASSLRVGQSNQPQHF.

This chain connects TRBV7-9 to TRBJ2-1, with no clear D. Germline V gene data show CDR1 as SEHNR and CDR2 as FQNEAQ (reference sequence). V was pared by 5 bases and J by 2 bases, with 10 bases between. The CDR3 length is 14 residues. CDR3 nucleotides: TGTGCCAGCAGCAACCTCCGGGCCTACAATGAGCAGTTCTTC. This codes for CASSNLRAYNEQFF.